The rows below give T cell receptor beta chains drawn from one sample of a study of blood T cell repertoires in COVID-19. The assay was immunoSEQ multiplex PCR, and TCRdb's table has in-frame clones only and misses some. The table has roughly 150,000 clones, approximately 84% seen once. The sample consisted of peripheral blood. Source of these receptors: a woman over 75 with COVID-19, enrolled during active disease. CDR3s include the opening cysteine and the closing phenylalanine or tryptophan. The D gene is left open where the match is weak. Size is omitted from some rows. Given values are once, few, many or a class for expanded clones.

V gene	D gene	clone size	J gene	CDR3 protein	CDR3 DNA
TRBV6-5	TRBD2	.	TRBJ2-7	CASTAGGQEQYF	TGTGCCAGCACCGCGGGAGGGCAAGAGCAGTACTTC
TRBV6-1	.	.	TRBJ1-2	CASSETRQHYGYTF	TGTGCCAGCAGTGAAACTCGACAGCACTATGGCTACACCTTC
TRBV30	TRBD2	.	TRBJ2-1	CAWSSASGWGNEQFF	TGTGCCTGGAGTTCGGCTAGCGGATGGGGTAATGAGCAGTTCTTC
TRBV29-1	TRBD2	.	TRBJ2-3	CSVDLADSTDTQYF	TGCAGCGTTGATCTAGCGGATAGCACAGATACGCAGTATTTT
TRBV27	TRBD1	.	TRBJ1-2	CASSGTGPRYGYTF	TGTGCCAGCAGCGGGACAGGGCCTCGCTATGGCTACACCTTC
TRBV11-2	.	.	TRBJ1-4	CASSRTGGANEKLFF	TGTGCCAGCAGCCGGACGGGGGGAGCTAATGAAAAACTGTTTTTT
TRBV28	TRBD1	.	TRBJ2-7	CASSALQDRGEQYF	TGTGCCAGCAGTGCCCTACAAGACAGGGGCGAGCAGTACTTC
TRBV6-1	TRBD1	.	TRBJ2-7	CASSSTGVEQYF	TGTGCCAGCAGTTCGACAGGGGTCGAGCAGTACTTC
TRBV12-3/TRBV12-4	TRBD1	.	TRBJ1-2	CASSLMDRAGYTF	TGTGCCAGCAGTTTAATGGACAGGGCTGGCTACACCTTC
TRBV7-8	TRBD2	once	TRBJ2-1	CASSKGTTSYNEQFF	TGTGCCAGCAGCAAAGGGACTACCTCCTACAATGAGCAGTTCTTC
TRBV5-4	.	.	TRBJ1-1	CASSLPGSLNTEAFF	TGTGCCAGCAGCTTACCAGGGTCTTTGAACACTGAAGCTTTCTTT
TRBV28	.	.	TRBJ2-3	CASRKYGDTQYF	TGTGCCAGCAGGAAATACGGAGATACGCAGTATTTT
TRBV13	.	.	TRBJ1-1	CASSARDTQNTEAFF	TGTGCCAGCAGCGCCCGGGACACCCAGAACACTGAAGCTTTCTTT
TRBV10-3	TRBD2	.	TRBJ2-5	CAIRGTSGSRVGQYF	TGTGCCATCAGGGGGACTAGCGGCAGCCGGGTGGGCCAGTACTTC
TRBV30	.	.	TRBJ2-7	CARGQVYEQYF	TGTGCCCGGGGTCAGGTCTACGAGCAGTACTTC
TRBV6-6	TRBD1	.	TRBJ1-4	CASSRQGLDEKLFF	TGTGCCAGCAGTCGACAGGGATTAGATGAAAAACTGTTTTTT
TRBV6-5	TRBD1	.	TRBJ2-7	CASNKGQGALEQYF	TGTGCCAGCAATAAGGGACAGGGGGCGTTGGAGCAGTACTTC
TRBV5-1	.	.	TRBJ1-3	CASSRDIGNTIYF	TGCGCCAGCAGCCGGGACATTGGAAACACCATATATTTT
TRBV7-9	.	few	TRBJ2-3	CANTDTSTDTQYF	TGTGCCAACACAGATACTAGCACAGATACGCAGTATTTT
TRBV4-1	.	.	TRBJ1-2	CASSVTGVLGYTF	TGCGCCAGCAGCGTTACCGGTGTTCTAGGCTACACCTTC
TRBV19	.	.	TRBJ2-6	CASRDTGPGANVLTF	TGTGCCAGTAGGGATACAGGGCCCGGGGCCAACGTCCTGACTTTC
TRBV7-9	TRBD1	.	TRBJ2-2	CASSLGGLANTGELFF	TGTGCCAGCAGCCTAGGGGGCCTTGCGAACACCGGGGAGCTGTTTTTT
TRBV28	.	few	TRBJ1-1	CASTNSGGAAFF	TGTGCCAGCACTAACTCGGGGGGCGCGGCTTTCTTT
TRBV5-4	TRBD2	.	TRBJ2-3	CASSLGTSGSTDTQYF	TGTGCCAGCAGCTTAGGGACTAGCGGGAGCACAGATACGCAGTATTTT
TRBV27	TRBD1	.	TRBJ2-1	CASSSYRGPSYNEQFF	TGTGCCAGCAGTTCCTACAGGGGTCCTTCCTACAATGAGCAGTTCTTC
TRBV7-2	TRBD1	.	TRBJ1-6	CASSLHRGSGSPLHF	TGTGCCAGCAGCTTACACAGGGGGTCGGGTTCACCCCTCCACTTT
TRBV10-3	TRBD2	.	TRBJ2-1	CAISRGTSGSNEQFF	TGTGCCATCAGCCGTGGGACTAGCGGGAGTAATGAGCAGTTCTTC
TRBV12-3/TRBV12-4	TRBD1	.	TRBJ1-2	CASSPGTGVGYTF	TGTGCCAGCAGCCCCGGGACAGGGGTGGGCTACACCTTC
TRBV28	.	once	TRBJ2-7	CASSGAAQASSYEQYF	TGTGCCAGCAGTGGGGCCGCCCAGGCTAGCTCCTACGAGCAGTACTTC
TRBV27	TRBD2	.	TRBJ2-3	CASSSLASGRIQYF	TGTGCCAGCAGTTCGTTGGCTAGCGGGAGGATCCAGTATTTT
TRBV7-8	.	once	TRBJ1-5	CASSLTDQPQHF	TGTGCCAGCAGCTTAACGGATCAGCCCCAGCATTTT
TRBV2	.	.	TRBJ2-7	CASSASYSYEQYF	TGTGCCAGCAGTGCTAGCTACTCCTACGAGCAGTACTTC
TRBV27	.	.	TRBJ2-7	CASSLRGQGLGLAVGYYEQYF	TGTGCCAGCAGTTTAAGGGGACAGGGATTAGGACTAGCGGTGGGATACTACGAGCAGTACTTC
TRBV18	.	.	TRBJ2-1	CASSPLYNEQFF	TGTGCCAGCTCACCCCTGTACAATGAGCAGTTCTTC
TRBV2	.	.	TRBJ2-7	CASRDDRWTYEQYF	TGTGCCAGCAGGGATGACAGGTGGACCTACGAGCAGTACTTC
TRBV19	.	.	TRBJ1-5	CASSMEWGNQPQHF	TGTGCCAGTAGTATGGAGTGGGGCAATCAGCCCCAGCATTTT
TRBV11-2	TRBD2	few	TRBJ2-3	CASSPPGLAGTSTDTQYF	TGTGCCAGCTCTCCTCCGGGACTAGCGGGGACTAGCACAGATACGCAGTATTTT
TRBV7-9	TRBD1	.	TRBJ1-2	CASSSGQGAAYGYTF	TGTGCCAGCAGCTCGGGACAGGGGGCGGCCTATGGCTACACCTTC
TRBV18	.	.	TRBJ1-6	CASSPLPRSYNSPLHF	TGTGCCAGCTCACCACTTCCGCGCTCCTATAATTCACCCCTCCACTTT
TRBV7-2	TRBD2	.	TRBJ2-5	CASSFQTSPETQYF	TGTGCCAGCAGCTTTCAGACTAGCCCAGAGACCCAGTACTTC